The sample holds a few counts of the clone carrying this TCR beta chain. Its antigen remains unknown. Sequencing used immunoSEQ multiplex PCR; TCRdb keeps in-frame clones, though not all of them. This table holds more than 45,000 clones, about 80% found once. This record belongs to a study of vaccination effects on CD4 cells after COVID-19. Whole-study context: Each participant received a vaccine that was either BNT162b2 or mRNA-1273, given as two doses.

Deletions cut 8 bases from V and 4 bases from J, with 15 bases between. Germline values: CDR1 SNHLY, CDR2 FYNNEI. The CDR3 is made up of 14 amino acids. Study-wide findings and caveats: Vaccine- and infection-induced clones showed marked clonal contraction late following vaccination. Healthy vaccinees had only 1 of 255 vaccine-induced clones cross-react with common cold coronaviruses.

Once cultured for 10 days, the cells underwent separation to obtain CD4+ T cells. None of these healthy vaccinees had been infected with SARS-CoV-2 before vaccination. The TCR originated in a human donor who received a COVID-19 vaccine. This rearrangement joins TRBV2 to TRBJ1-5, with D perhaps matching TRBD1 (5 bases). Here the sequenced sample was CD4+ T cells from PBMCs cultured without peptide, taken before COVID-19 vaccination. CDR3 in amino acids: CASGPGLGNQPQHF. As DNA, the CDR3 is TGTGCCAGCGGACCGGGACTGGGGAATCAGCCCCAGCATTTT. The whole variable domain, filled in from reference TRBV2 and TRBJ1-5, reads EPEVTQTPSHQVTQMGQEVILRCVPISNHLYFYWYRQILGQKVEFLVSFYNNEISEKSEIFDDQFSVERPDGSNFTLKIRSTKLEDSAMYFCASGPGLGNQPQHFGDGTRLSIL.